Listed below are T cell receptor beta chains from one sample, sequenced in a study of PD-1 blockade in classical Hodgkin lymphoma. This table comes from immunoSEQ multiplex PCR, and its TCRdb copy is limited to in-frame clones, with some not included. Of about 28,000 clones listed, about four fifths are singletons. Specimen: peripheral blood mononuclear cells (PBMCs), collected before the second cycle of nivolumab. The source is a human donor with classical Hodgkin lymphoma. Each CDR3 is given with its conserved first and last residue. D genes are given only for firm matches. Clone size is not always given. Where it is, it says once, few, many or a class for expanded clones.

clone size	V gene	J gene	D gene	CDR3 DNA	CDR3 protein
-	TRBV10-1	TRBJ2-6	-	TGCGCCAGCAGAGGGGGGAGGGAACCCCAGGGGACAGGCCCCTCTGGGGCCAACGTCCTGACTTTC	CASRGGREPQGTGPSGANVLTF
-	TRBV10-3	TRBJ1-5	-	TGTGCCATCAGTGATAGGTCAGGGGAACAGCCCCAGCATTTT	CAISDRSGEQPQHF
-	TRBV7-2	TRBJ1-1	-	TGTGCCAGCAGCTCGAAGGAGTGGGACACTGAAGCTTTCTTT	CASSSKEWDTEAFF
-	TRBV4-1	TRBJ2-2	-	TGCGCCAGCAGCCAAGTACACCGGCGGGACACCGGGGAGCTGTTTTTT	CASSQVHRRDTGELFF
few	TRBV19	TRBJ1-1	TRBD1	TGTGCCAGTAGTAAGGGACAGGGGACTACGAACACTGAAGCTTTCTTT	CASSKGQGTTNTEAFF
-	TRBV6-1	TRBJ1-6	-	TGTGCCAGCCTATCCCAGAGCTCCTATAATTCACCCCTCCACTTT	CASLSQSSYNSPLHF
-	TRBV19	TRBJ1-3	-	TGTGCCAGTAGTAAGAGGGGCTCTCGGACCATATATTTT	CASSKRGSRTIYF
-	TRBV18	TRBJ2-2	-	TGTGCCAGCTCACCCATAAATGACGGCGGGGAGCTGTTTTTT	CASSPINDGGELFF
-	TRBV7-9	TRBJ2-4	TRBD1	TGTGCCAGCAGCACGACAGGGGCAGCCAAAAACATTCAGTACTTC	CASSTTGAAKNIQYF
-	TRBV9	TRBJ1-1	TRBD1	TGTGCCAGCAGCCACAGCCCCATCAGACAGGGAGAGGCGAATGAAGCTTTCTTT	CASSHSPIRQGEANEAFF
-	TRBV7-6	TRBJ1-5	TRBD1	TGTGCCAGCAGCTTAGGGGACAGGGGAAGCCAGCCCCAGCATTTT	CASSLGDRGSQPQHF
-	TRBV27	TRBJ1-2	TRBD1	TGTGCCAGCAGCCCCCGGGCAGGGGGCTATGGCTACACCTTC	CASSPRAGGYGYTF
-	TRBV7-2	TRBJ2-7	-	TGTGCCAGCGGGCAGCCCTACGGGCAGTACTTC	CASGQPYGQYF
few	TRBV5-6	TRBJ1-3	-	TGTGCCAGCAGCTTGGGGTTTCTCTCTGGAAACACCATATATTTT	CASSLGFLSGNTIYF
-	TRBV9	TRBJ2-7	-	TGTGCCAGCAGCGTAGGGTTGGGGATGAGCGAGCAGTACTTC	CASSVGLGMSEQYF
-	TRBV27	TRBJ2-3	-	TGTGCCAGCAGTTTAGTTAGGGGTAGGACAGATACGCAGTATTTT	CASSLVRGRTDTQYF
-	TRBV19	TRBJ1-6	TRBD1	TGTGCCAGCAAGGACAGGTCGAGCTCCTATAATTCACCCCTCCACTTT	CASKDRSSSYNSPLHF
-	TRBV7-9	TRBJ1-2	-	TGTGCCAGCAGCTTAGCGTTGGGCAGGGGAGACGGCTACACCTTC	CASSLALGRGDGYTF
-	TRBV9	TRBJ1-1	-	TGTGCCAGCAGCGTTAGCAGAGACACTGAAGCTTTCTTT	CASSVSRDTEAFF
-	TRBV5-1	TRBJ2-3	TRBD2	TGCGCCAGCAGCTGGGTACTAGCGGGGGGTGATACGCAGTATTTT	CASSWVLAGGDTQYF
-	TRBV7-9	TRBJ2-7	-	TGTGCCAGCAGCTTAAACAGTCTTGGTGAGCAGTACTTC	CASSLNSLGEQYF
-	TRBV6-1	TRBJ1-4	TRBD1	TGTGCCAGCAGTAGGACAGGGTTGTACGAAAAACTGTTTTTT	CASSRTGLYEKLFF
-	TRBV11-3	TRBJ2-4	TRBD1	TGTGCCAGCAGCCCAGACAGGGTCCAGTACTTC	CASSPDRVQYF
-	TRBV5-1	TRBJ2-5	-	TGCGCCAGCAGCCCCGGCCAATCTACTTATCAAGAGACCCAGTACTTC	CASSPGQSTYQETQYF
-	TRBV5-1	TRBJ2-3	-	TGCGCCAGCGCCCTTCCGGGCACAGATACGCAGTATTTT	CASALPGTDTQYF
-	TRBV7-8	TRBJ1-1	-	TGTGCCAGCAGCCGTTTTGAGGGGCGAGAGACTGAAGCTTTCTTT	CASSRFEGRETEAFF
-	TRBV7-2	TRBJ1-3	-	TGTGCCAGCAGCTTAGATGGGTCAGGGTCTGGAAACACCATATATTTT	CASSLDGSGSGNTIYF
-	TRBV28	TRBJ1-6	-	TGTGCCAGCAACCTTCGACAGATGTCGTCTCCCCTCCACTTT	CASNLRQMSSPLHF
-	TRBV10-2	TRBJ2-3	TRBD2	TGCGCCAGCAGTGAGCCTAGCGGGGGCCGGGTTACGCAGTATTTT	CASSEPSGGRVTQYF
-	TRBV6-6	TRBJ1-5	TRBD1	TGTGCCAGCAGCCGGGGGGACAGGGTTCGGAATCAGCCCCAGCATTTT	CASSRGDRVRNQPQHF
-	TRBV29-1	TRBJ2-1	-	TGCAGCGGCAGGGGGGACTTTTACAATGAGCAGTTCTTC	CSGRGDFYNEQFF
medium-sized	TRBV5-1	TRBJ2-7	-	TGCGCCAGCAGTCAGGGACCCGGTCACCAATACGAGCAGTACTTC	CASSQGPGHQYEQYF
-	TRBV10-3	TRBJ2-3	TRBD2	TGTGCCATCACCAACGGCGGGCTAGCGGGGGGCGAAGATACGCAGTATTTT	CAITNGGLAGGEDTQYF
-	TRBV27	TRBJ2-5	-	TGTGCCAGCAGCAGACAGGAGCAAGAGACCCAGTACTTC	CASSRQEQETQYF
-	TRBV15	TRBJ2-3	TRBD2	TGTGCCACCAGCAGAGCCCCCAAGACTAGCGACGCCACAGATACGCAGTATTTT	CATSRAPKTSDATDTQYF
few	TRBV19	TRBJ2-2	-	TGTGCCAGTAGAGGCTACCCGAACACCGGGGAGCTGTTTTTT	CASRGYPNTGELFF
once	TRBV7-8	TRBJ2-2	-	TGTGCCAGCAGCTTAGATGTGGCAGGGGATACCGGGGAGCTGTTTTTT	CASSLDVAGDTGELFF
-	TRBV28	TRBJ1-1	-	TGTGCCAGCCGGGAGAACACTGAAGCTTTCTTT	CASRENTEAFF
-	TRBV18	TRBJ1-2	-	TGTGCCAGCTCACCGTCCGGGTTTAAGAGCTACACCTTC	CASSPSGFKSYTF
-	TRBV5-1	TRBJ1-2	TRBD1	TGCGCCAGCAGCTTGGGGACAGGGGCCAATCTTTATGGCTACACCTTC	CASSLGTGANLYGYTF
-	TRBV19	TRBJ2-1	-	TGTGCCAGCGGGACAATCGAGTACAATGAGCAGTTCTTC	CASGTIEYNEQFF
-	TRBV9	TRBJ2-5	-	TGTGCCAGCAGCGTAGGTCAGGACAGCGTGACGGAGTACTTC	CASSVGQDSVTEYF
-	TRBV4-2	TRBJ1-6	-	TGTGCCAGCAGCCAAGTCAATCAGGGGTATAATTCACCCCTCCACTTT	CASSQVNQGYNSPLHF
once	TRBV15	TRBJ1-2	-	TGTGCCACCAGCAGCGGGGGGGCGCGGGACTATGGCTACACCTTC	CATSSGGARDYGYTF
once	TRBV14	TRBJ1-1	TRBD1	TGTGCCAGCAGCCTCACAGGGGGCTTGACTGAAGCTTTCTTT	CASSLTGGLTEAFF
-	TRBV18	TRBJ1-5	TRBD1	TGTGCCAGCTCATCTCGCGGACAGGGACGGTGGGATCAGCCCCAGCATTTT	CASSSRGQGRWDQPQHF
-	TRBV10-2	TRBJ1-3	TRBD1	TGCGCCAGCACCCCGGGGCAGGGGGGCTCTGGAAACACCATATATTTT	CASTPGQGGSGNTIYF
few	TRBV6-6	TRBJ1-2	TRBD1	TGTGCCAGCAAACCGGGGACAGGGGATTTCTATGGCTACACCTTC	CASKPGTGDFYGYTF
-	TRBV7-9	TRBJ2-7	TRBD1	TGTGCCAGCAGCGCGTGGGACAGGGACCTCTACGAGCAGTACTTC	CASSAWDRDLYEQYF
few	TRBV12-5	TRBJ1-3	-	TGTGCTAGTGGCCGGGGGTACACCATATATTTT	CASGRGYTIYF